This T cell receptor beta chain was profiled in a study of OX40 agonist ivuxolimab in advanced cancers. Across the whole study: Treatment of patients was with ivuxolimab, an agonistic anti-OX40 (CD134) antibody. Partial responses were achieved by three patients: one hepatocellular carcinoma, two cutaneous melanoma.

The repertoire was sequenced with immunoSEQ multiplex PCR; TCRdb's copy has only in-frame clones and lacks some. This table has 20,000 or so clones, 80% to 90% appearing once. Patients were ineligible given autoimmune disease history or systemic immunosuppression. Details on this clone: What it binds is unknown.

Germline loops: CDR1 SGHDT, CDR2 YYEEEE. V lost 4 bases to trimming and J lost 3 bases, with 13 bases between them. The CDR3 is 14 amino acids. The study's findings and limits: Circulating CD4+ and CD8+ T cells showed clonal expansion by week 6 at 0.1 to 3.0 mg/kg.

The gene calls are TRBV5-6 and TRBJ1-2; the D gene is possibly TRBD1 (5 bases). The sequencing here drew on CD4+ or CD8+ T cells sorted from blood, taken in a trial of the OX40 agonist ivuxolimab. The sequence was obtained from an adult with an advanced solid tumor such as melanoma, head and neck, liver or kidney cancer. CDR3 residues: CASSPDTGDYGYTF. CDR3 nucleotide sequence: TGTGCCAGCAGCCCAGATACAGGAGACTATGGCTACACCTTC.